This TCR beta chain comes out of a study of early T cells in non-severe SARS-CoV-2 infection. This CDR3 comprises 17 residues. The V gene's germline CDR1 is SGHRS and CDR2 YFSETQ. Germline trimming cut 1 base from V and 2 bases from J; bases unmatched to any gene: 4. TCRdb reprocessed the 5' RACE reads with MiXCR, giving one entry per CDR3 protein. The data show tens of thousands of distinct CDR3 sequences, 20% to 25% seen once. Study-wide findings and caveats: Using VDJdb, the matching emphasized anti-spike CD8 responses while missing private and CD4 specificities.

A remark on this clonotype: Its antigen is unknown.

The V and J genes are TRBV5-1 and TRBJ2-3; 13 bases align to TRBD2. This receptor was obtained from an adult who was a healthcare worker with PCR-confirmed SARS-CoV-2 infection or an uninfected control (not recorded which). The starting material was whole blood, obtained at baseline. The DNA of the CDR3 is TGCGCCAGCAGCTTGCCTGGACTAGCGGGGGCCACAGATACGCAGTATTTT. Encoded protein: CASSLPGLAGATDTQYF.